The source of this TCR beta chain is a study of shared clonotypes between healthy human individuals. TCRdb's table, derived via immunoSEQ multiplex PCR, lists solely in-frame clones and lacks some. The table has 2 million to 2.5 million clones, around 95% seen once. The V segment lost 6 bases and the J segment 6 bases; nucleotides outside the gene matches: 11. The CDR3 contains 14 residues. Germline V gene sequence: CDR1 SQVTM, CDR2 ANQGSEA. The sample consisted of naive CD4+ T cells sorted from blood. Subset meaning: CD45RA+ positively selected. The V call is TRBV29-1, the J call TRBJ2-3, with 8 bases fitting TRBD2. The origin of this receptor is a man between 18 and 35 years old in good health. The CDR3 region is CSVLQRLAPDTQYF. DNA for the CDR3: TGCAGCGTGTTACAGAGACTAGCGCCGGATACGCAGTATTTT.